This T cell receptor (beta chain) was found in a study of T cell repertoires in cytomegalovirus infection. A single record per CDR3 protein comes from TCRdb applying MiXCR to the reads. Of fewer than 300,000 distinct CDR3 sequences listed, roughly 25% are singletons. CDR1 is DFQATT and CDR2 is SNEGSKA in the germline V gene (reference sequence). With 6 bases removed from V and 5 bases from J, the gap between germline ends came to 19 bases. The CDR3 loop spans 14 amino acids. Points from the study as a whole: Dominant in the ex vivo response were TCR beta clonotypes restricted by HLA-C and specific for CMV.

A remark on this clonotype: The antigen remains unidentified.

This sequence joins TRBV20-1 and TRBJ2-5, with D tentatively TRBD1 (6 bases). This clonotype was obtained from a human donor in good health (CMV status not recorded). Some clones in this sample may be carry-over from other donors' samples. Sequenced material: PBMCs. CDR3 coding DNA: TGCAGTGCACCAGGGGACACCTTCCAGGAGACCCAGTACTTC. Its protein is CSAPGDTFQETQYF.